This T cell receptor beta chain emerged from a study of blood T cells in healthy people across ages. Findings and caveats of the study: PBMC samples, being unsorted, prevented any conclusive comparison of naive and antigen-experienced cells. Relative to aged donors, long-lived donors carried more naive CD4+ cells and displayed higher diversity. Any changes in expanded clonotypes were possibly confounded, as donor CMV status remained unknown.

PCR was performed a second time for 7 to 11 cycles using a sample-barcoded 5' primer and a J-beta primer mix. TCRdb called the 5' RACE reads again in MiXCR, with one record for every CDR3 protein. The sample yields about 630,000 distinct CDR3 sequences, 20% to 25% seen once. The CDR3 extends over 15 amino acids. Germline CDR1 and CDR2: MDHEN and SYDVKM. V shed 6 bases, J shed 2 bases, and the junction held 7 bases outside the gene matches. Concerning this clonotype itself: The antigen is unknown.

Source material: blood. This sequence joins TRBV28 and TRBJ2-5; 9 bases line up with TRBD1. This clonotype was obtained from a man between 65 and 85 years old in good health. The CDR3 nucleotides read TGTGCCAGCAGGTCGCCGGGACAGGGACAAGAGACCCAGTACTTC. Protein product: CASRSPGQGQETQYF.